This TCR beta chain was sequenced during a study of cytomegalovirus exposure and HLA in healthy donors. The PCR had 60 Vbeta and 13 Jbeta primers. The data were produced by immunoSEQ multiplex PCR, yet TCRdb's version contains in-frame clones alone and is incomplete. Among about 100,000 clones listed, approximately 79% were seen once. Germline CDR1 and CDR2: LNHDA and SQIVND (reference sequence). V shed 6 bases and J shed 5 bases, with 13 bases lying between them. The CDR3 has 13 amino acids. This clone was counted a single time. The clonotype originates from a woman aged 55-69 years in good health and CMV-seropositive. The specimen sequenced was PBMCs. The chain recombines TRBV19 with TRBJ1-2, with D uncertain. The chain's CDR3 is CASSPGLNYGYTF. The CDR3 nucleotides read TGTGCCAGTAGCCCAGGTCTTAATTATGGCTACACCTTC.